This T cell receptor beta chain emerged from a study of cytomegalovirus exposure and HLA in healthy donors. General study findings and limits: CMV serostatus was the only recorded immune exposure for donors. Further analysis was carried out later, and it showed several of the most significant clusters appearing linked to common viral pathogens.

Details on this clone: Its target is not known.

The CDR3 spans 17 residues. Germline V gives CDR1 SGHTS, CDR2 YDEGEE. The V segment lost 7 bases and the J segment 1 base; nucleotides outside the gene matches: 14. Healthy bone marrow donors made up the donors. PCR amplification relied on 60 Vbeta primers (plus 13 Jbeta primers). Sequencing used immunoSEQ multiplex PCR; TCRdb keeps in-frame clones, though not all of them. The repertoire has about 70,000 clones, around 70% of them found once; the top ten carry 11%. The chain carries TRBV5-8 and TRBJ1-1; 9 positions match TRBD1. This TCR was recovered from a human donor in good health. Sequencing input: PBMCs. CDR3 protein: CASCLDTGGAGNTEAFF. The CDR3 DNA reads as TGTGCCAGCTGTCTGGACACAGGGGGCGCGGGGAACACTGAAGCTTTCTTT.